Sequencing of this TCR beta chain was carried out in a study of identical twins. The CDR3 extends over 15 amino acids. With V trimmed by 6 bases and J by 5 bases, 6 bases remained unmatched. Germline V gives CDR1 SGHTA, CDR2 FQGNSA. In this sample, this clonotype turned up many times. Antigen unknown. Template switching, a step in the protocol, added a universal primer site, and cDNA carried unique molecular identifiers. MiXCR was run by TCRdb on the 5' RACE reads, yielding one entry per CDR3 protein. The data contain roughly 1,500,000 distinct CDR3 sequences, 32% of them singletons. Study findings and constraints: Models predicted less out-of-frame TCR alpha sharing in monozygotic twins than was found. Sharing of beta out-of-frame sequences by twins showed a weaker excess.

This chain joins TRBV7-2 and TRBJ1-6, with 8 bases fitting TRBD1. The TCR sequence derives from a newborn girl in good health. Specimen: cord blood. As DNA, the CDR3 is TGTGCCAGCAGTCGCACAGGGGGTAATAATTCACCCCTCCACTTT. This codes for CASSRTGGNNSPLHF.